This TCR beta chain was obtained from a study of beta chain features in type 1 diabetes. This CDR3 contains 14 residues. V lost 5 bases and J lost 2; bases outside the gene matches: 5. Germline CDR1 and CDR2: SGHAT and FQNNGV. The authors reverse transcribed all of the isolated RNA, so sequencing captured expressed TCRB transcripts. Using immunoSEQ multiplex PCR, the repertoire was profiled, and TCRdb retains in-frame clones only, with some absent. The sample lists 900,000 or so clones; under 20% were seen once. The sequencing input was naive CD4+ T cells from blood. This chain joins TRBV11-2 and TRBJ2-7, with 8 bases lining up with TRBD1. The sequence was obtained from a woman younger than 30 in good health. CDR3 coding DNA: TGTGCCAGCAGCAGAGACAGGGGTCCCTACGAGCAGTACTTC. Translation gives CASSRDRGPYEQYF.